This T cell receptor beta chain derives from a study of blood T cell repertoires in COVID-19. Study-level background: The study drew acute and convalescent COVID-19 samples from the United States, Italy and Spain.

Profiled with immunoSEQ multiplex PCR; TCRdb holds only in-frame clones, not every one. The sample lists about 97,000 clones; approximately 87% were seen once. The length of the CDR3 is 12 residues. Between the trimmed V and J ends, which lost 1 base and 4 bases, there was a span of 5 bases. The sample comprised peripheral blood. The sequence was collected from a human donor in a cohort sampled during active COVID-19. The chain is built from TRBV12-3 or TRBV12-4 and TRBJ2-7; D gene uncertain. As DNA, the CDR3 is TGTGCCAGCAGTTTAGGCAGGTACGAGCAGTACTTC. This translates into CASSLGRYEQYF.